This TCR beta chain was sequenced for a study of human T cells and chemical hapten exposure. Study background: The study lasted around 22 weeks, and patients were dosed weekly with diphenylcyclopropenone on the scalp throughout. Study conclusions and caveats: The presence of alopecia in the donors means their immune response may differ from healthy people's.

MiXCR was run by TCRdb on the RACE reads, yielding one entry per CDR3 protein. The sample lists around 360,000 distinct CDR3 sequences; more than 5% were seen once. Time point given: patch test 2, 6 weeks after DPC sensitization. Treatment defined: therapeutic diphenylcyclopropenone sensitization with weekly scalp DPC. For this clonotype: Its antigen is currently unknown.

CDR1 SGHTA and CDR2 FQGNSA come from the germline V gene. Trimming stripped 2 bases from V and 10 bases from J, with 17 bases between. This CDR3 spans 14 amino acids. This TCR came from a woman aged 18-29 years with alopecia areata. Some clones in this sample may be carry-over from other donors' samples. This chain uses TRBV7-2 with TRBJ1-1; D is uncertain. The sequencing here drew on whole blood, taken in connection with sensitization to the hapten diphenylcyclopropenone (DPC). CDR3 protein: CASSLPPFPQRAFF. In nucleotides, the CDR3 is TGTGCCAGCAGCTTACCCCCCTTTCCCCAAAGAGCTTTCTTT.